Below are 8 T cell receptor beta chains sequenced from a single sample in a study of T-cell reconstitution after alpha-beta-depleted transplantation in children. TCRbeta library preparation incorporated unique molecular identifiers. A single record per CDR3 protein comes from TCRdb applying MiXCR to the PCR reads. The sample includes roughly 70,000 distinct CDR3 sequences, roughly 4.5% of them seen just once. Here the sequenced sample was PBMCs, mostly from graft donor cells, taken 180 days after TCRalphabeta/CD19-depleted stem cell transplant. These receptors came from a boy younger than two who had a stem cell transplant for acute myeloid leukemia, so the T cells may come from the graft donor.

This clonotype was observed at least ten times. The DNA for the CDR3 is TGTGCCAGCAGCAACCGGGACAGGCTTAATGAAGCTTTCTTT. Protein: CASSNRDRLNEAFF. The V gene is TRBV21-1, the J gene TRBJ1-1; the D segment call TRBD1 is taken from the table without a DNA check. TRBV21-1 has pseudogene status. CDR3 length equals 14 residues.

This clonotype was seen repeatedly, ten times or more. The CDR3 nucleotides are TGTGCCAGCAGCCCGTCGTCAGGATTCCTCCGTGAGCAGTTCTTC. Translating gives CASSPSSGFLREQFF. This chain connects TRBV7-2 to TRBJ2-1; D not resolved. Germline V lookup: CDR1 SGHTA, CDR2 FQGNSA. The CDR3 consists of 15 residues. Trimming shortened V by 5 bases and J by 9 bases, and 20 bases separated the two germline ends.

Ten or more counts support this clonotype. This chain links TRBV19 with TRBJ2-2, with 8 bases matching TRBD1. Germline CDR1 LNHDA, CDR2 SQIVND (reference sequence). The CDR3 length is 15 residues. V lost 5 bases and J lost 4; bases outside the gene matches: 6. Here the CDR3 reads CASSARDRTTGELFF. The CDR3 nucleotides are TGTGCCAGTAGTGCCCGGGACAGGACCACCGGGGAGCTGTTTTTT. The full variable domain, its missing parts supplied by reference TRBV19 and TRBJ2-2, is DGGITQSPKYLFRKEGQNVTLSCEQNLNHDAMYWYRQDPGQGLRLIYYSQIVNDFQKGDIAEGYSVSREKKESFPLTVTSAQKNPTAFYLCASSARDRTTGELFFGEGSRLTVL.

Ten or more counts support this clonotype. The V and J genes are TRBV4-1 and TRBJ1-5; maybe TRBD1 (5 bases). Trimming removed 2 bases at V and 0 bases at J, with 8 bases between. CDR3 length equals 15 residues. Germline V gives CDR1 MGHRA, CDR2 YSYEKL. CDR3 sequence (DNA): TGCGCCAGCAGCCAACGGACACATAGCAATCAGCCCCAGCATTTT. It encodes CASSQRTHSNQPQHF.

This clonotype was found many times. This rearrangement joins TRBV29-1 to TRBJ1-1; D is undetermined. The CDR3 loop spans 13 amino acids. Germline lookup yields CDR1 SQVTM and CDR2 ANQGSEA. Trimming removed 6 bases at V and 0 bases at J, with 11 bases between. The CDR3 region has the DNA TGCAGCGTCAGCTGGGCCCTGAACACTGAAGCTTTCTTT. Its translation is CSVSWALNTEAFF.

This clonotype was counted at least ten times. V and J are TRBV7-8 and TRBJ2-1; tentatively, D is TRBD1 or TRBD2 (6 bases each). The germline gives CDR1 SGHVS, CDR2 FQNEAQ. V was pared by 1 base and J by 9 bases, with 13 bases between. The CDR3 spans 14 residues. The CDR3 sequence: CASSLEAGGGEQFF. CDR3 nucleotide sequence: TGTGCCAGCAGCTTAGAGGCCGGGGGCGGTGAGCAGTTCTTC.

This clonotype came up many times. The chain is built from TRBV2 and TRBJ2-2; D possibly matches TRBD1 or TRBD2 (6 bases each). The CDR3 length is 16 residues. Between the trimmed V and J ends, which lost 8 bases and 6 bases, there was a span of 22 bases. Per the germline V gene, CDR1 is SNHLY and CDR2 is FYNNEI. DNA for the CDR3: TGTGCCAGCTCCCTAGGGACTTCACCAGGGGCCGGGGAGCTGTTTTTT. Amino acid sequence: CASSLGTSPGAGELFF.

This clonotype was picked up many times. CDR3 loop: CSANPQTQYF. In nucleotides, the CDR3 is TGCAGTGCTAACCCTCAGACCCAGTACTTC. V is TRBV20-1 and J is TRBJ2-5; unclear D gene. Trimming removed 4 bases at V and 6 bases at J, with 6 bases between. Per germline, CDR1 DFQATT and CDR2 SNEGSKA (reference sequence). The CDR3 is made up of 10 amino acids.